The 7 T cell receptor beta chains below come from one sample, sequenced in a study of post-analysis software for immune sequencing data (dated by TCRdb to between 2015 and 2017). Broader findings and caveats from the paper: Significantly higher frequencies in patients than in controls were found for roughly 5 TRBV segments, including TRBV5-6, TRBV5-1 and TRBV20-1.

No antigen is known for these receptors. The library was produced with PCR. Sequencing took place on an Illumina HiSeq 2500. Unique molecular identifiers were incorporated into TCR beta cDNA libraries to reduce PCR and sequencing biases. TCRdb's own reprocessing of the public reads used fastp at Q25 and MiXCR and kept productive beta chains. One record per CDR3 amino acid sequence lists the most common genes and DNA. Within this sample are about 430,000 distinct CDR3 sequences, with 30% to 40% of them counted one time only. Around 8% of the sample is in the top ten clones. Source material: blood. These receptors were taken from a girl aged 2-9 years with multiple sclerosis.

The V and J genes are TRBV29-1 and TRBJ1-1; 7 nucleotides agree with TRBD1. J gave up 0 bases and V 6 bases, and 7 bases lay outside the gene matches. This CDR3 is built from 14 residues. Germline-derived CDR1 and CDR2 are SQVTM and ANQGSEA. CDR3 sequence reads: CSVKVTGLNTEAFF. CDR3 bases: TGCAGCGTAAAAGTGACAGGGCTGAACACTGAAGCTTTCTTT.

V usage is TRBV6-1 and J usage is TRBJ1-5, with 10 bases that match TRBD1. V shed 5 bases, J shed 5 bases, and the junction held 6 bases outside the gene matches. Germline V gene sequence: CDR1 MNHNS, CDR2 SASEGT. The CDR3 spans 15 residues. CDR3 coding DNA: TGTGCCAGCAGTTGGACAGGGGGAGAGGATCAGCCCCAGCATTTT. It is translated as CASSWTGGEDQPQHF.

V usage is TRBV5-6 and J usage is TRBJ1-1; D perhaps matches TRBD1 (6 bases). Germline-derived CDR1 and CDR2 are SGHDT and YYEEEE. Trimming left V 1 base short and J 0 bases short, with 10 bases between. This CDR3 is 15 amino acids long. The CDR3 reads CASSLPTGMNTEAFF. The CDR3 DNA follows: TGTGCCAGCAGCTTGCCGACAGGTATGAACACTGAAGCTTTCTTT.

The V call is TRBV28, the J call TRBJ2-5; 13 positions agree with TRBD2. The CDR3 sequence is 18 residues long. The V gene end was trimmed by 5 bases and the J gene end by 2 bases; junction bases not matched to a gene: 11. The germline gives CDR1 MDHEN, CDR2 SYDVKM. The CDR3 loop reads CASSIMQGLAGHQETQYF. The DNA for the CDR3 is TGTGCCAGCAGTATTATGCAGGGACTAGCGGGGCATCAAGAGACCCAGTACTTC.

The chain recombines TRBV11-3 with TRBJ2-3, with D maybe TRBD2 (5 bases). The germline V gene encodes CDR1 SGHNT and CDR2 YENEEA. The CDR3 sequence is 14 residues long. The V gene lost 3 bases and the J gene lost 6 bases, with 13 bases spanning the gap. The CDR3 spells CASSFGNILDTQYF. The CDR3 DNA reads TGTGCCAGCAGCTTCGGGAATATACTGGATACGCAGTATTTT.

This clonotype occurred a few times. The rearrangement joins TRBV5-8 to TRBJ2-1; D possibly corresponds to TRBD1 (7 bases). Germline V gene data show CDR1 as SGHTS and CDR2 as YDEGEE. V lost 6 bases to trimming and J lost 0 bases, with 13 bases between them. CDR3 length: 15 amino acids. This chain's CDR3 is CASTEGDSSYNEQFF. In DNA, the CDR3 is TGTGCCAGCACGGAGGGGGACAGCTCCTACAATGAGCAGTTCTTC. Filled out from reference TRBV5-8 and TRBJ2-1, the complete variable domain reads EAGVTQSPTHLIKTRGQQATLRCSPISGHTSVYWYQQALGLGLQFLLWYDEGEERNRGNFPPRFSGRQFPNYSSELNVNALELEDSALYLCASTEGDSSYNEQFFGPGTRLTVL.

The V call is TRBV6-5, the J call TRBJ2-3; possible D gene TRBD2, 6 bases. V was clipped by 6 bases and J by 2 bases, with 12 bases between them. The CDR3 extends over 14 amino acids. Germline CDR1 reads MNHEY; CDR2 reads SVGAGI. CDR3: CASSMGRDTDTQYF. Written as DNA, the CDR3 is TGTGCCAGCAGCATGGGGCGGGACACAGATACGCAGTATTTT.